This T cell receptor beta chain was documented in a study of T cell changes during pregnancy in multiple sclerosis. Assay used: immunoSEQ multiplex PCR; TCRdb lists only in-frame clones, some missing. The sample includes more than 55,000 clones, 90% seen only once; the top ten take around 2.1%. The CDR3 sequence is 13 residues long. The V gene lost 10 bases and the J gene lost 2 bases, with 12 bases spanning the gap. From germline, CDR1 is ENHRY and CDR2 SYGVKD. V usage is TRBV10-3 and J usage is TRBJ1-5; D gene uncertain. The sequences come from peripheral blood, collected in the first trimester of pregnancy. The receptor was isolated from a female donor in good health, enrolled as a control in a pregnancy study. The CDR3 DNA reads TGTGCCACCGGCTCCGGGGGCAATCAGCCCCAGCATTTT. Protein: CATGSGGNQPQHF.